Presented here are 9 T cell receptor beta chains from one specimen sequenced in a study of blood T cell repertoires in COVID-19. Here immunoSEQ multiplex PCR was the method, and the copy in TCRdb shows in-frame clones only, minus some. Of just under 80,000 clones listed, roughly 78% are singletons. What was sequenced was peripheral blood. All receptors derive from a woman in her sixties or seventies with acute or convalescent COVID-19.

The chain combines TRBV6-2 or TRBV6-3 with TRBJ1-5; weak D call: TRBD1 (5 bases). Germline CDR1 and CDR2: MNHEY and SVGEGT. This CDR3 is built from 16 residues. V was pared by 6 bases and J by 3 bases, with 18 bases between. DNA for the CDR3: TGTGCCAGCAGCCTCGGGGGGTGGGGGATCAATCAGCCCCAGCATTTT. It codes for CASSLGGWGINQPQHF.

This clone was counted once. This chain joins TRBV5-1 and TRBJ2-1; D remains ambiguous. Germline lookup yields CDR1 SGHRS and CDR2 YFSETQ. This CDR3 is 13 amino acids long. V lost 6 bases, J lost 0 bases, and 7 bases lay in between. The CDR3 nucleotides read TGCGCCAGCAAGGAGAGCTCCTACAATGAGCAGTTCTTC. Its translation is CASKESSYNEQFF.

The CDR3 loop reads CASSQGLGGSTEAFF. The CDR3 DNA reads as TGTGCCAGCAGCCAAGGGCTTGGGGGCAGCACTGAAGCTTTCTTT. The chain joins TRBV4-2 to TRBJ1-1; D is perhaps TRBD1 (6 bases). The germline V gene has CDR1 LGHNA and CDR2 YNFKEQ. The length of the CDR3 is 15 residues. V was pared by 1 base and J by 4 bases, with 13 bases between.

This sequence joins TRBV24-1 and TRBJ2-1; 13 bases line up with TRBD2. Germline CDR1 is KGHDR and CDR2 is SFDVKD. The CDR3 sequence is 21 residues long. With 5 bases clipped from V and 0 bases from J, the junction kept 15 bases outside the gene matches. CDR3 in DNA: TGTGCCACCAGTGGCCGGACTAGCGGGGGCGACAAGCCCCGCTCCTACAATGAGCAGTTCTTC. Protein: CATSGRTSGGDKPRSYNEQFF.

The chain has TRBV7-8 and TRBJ2-5; 15 nucleotides match TRBD2. CDR1 and CDR2 (germline): SGHVS, FQNEAQ. The CDR3 has 16 residues. Losses at the gene ends were 5 bases for V and 5 bases for J; bases not matched to a gene: 6. DNA of the CDR3: TGTGCCAGCAGCCGAGGACTAGCGGGGGGGCGCGAGACCCAGTACTTC. This codes for CASSRGLAGGRETQYF.

The chain recombines TRBV4-3 with TRBJ1-1, with D uncertain. The ends were cut back, 1 base at V and 3 bases at J, with 12 bases in the middle. Germline lookup yields CDR1 LGHNA and CDR2 YSLEER. The length of the CDR3 is 15 residues. CDR3 amino acids: CASSQGVAADTEAFF. Written as DNA, the CDR3 is TGCGCCAGCAGCCAAGGCGTGGCGGCCGACACTGAAGCTTTCTTT.

This clone was seen more than once but under ten times. The chain is built from TRBV3-1 (or the pseudogene TRBV3-2) and TRBJ2-7; TRBD2 matches 9 bases. The CDR3 sequence is 15 residues long. CDR1 is LGHDT, CDR2 YNNKEL, per germline (reference sequence). V was pared by 3 bases and J by 4 bases, with 7 bases of the junction left unmatched. CDR3 amino acids: CASSHSSGARYEQYF. The CDR3 bases are TGTGCCAGCAGCCACTCTAGCGGGGCCCGATACGAGCAGTACTTC.

This rearrangement joins TRBV6-5 to TRBJ1-2, with no clear D. Trimming shortened V by 8 bases and J by 8 bases, and 18 bases separated the two germline ends. The CDR3 has 13 amino acids. CDR1 is MNHEY, CDR2 SVGAGI, per germline. CDR3 amino acids: CASLGRVLWGYTF. The CDR3 DNA reads TGTGCCAGCTTGGGGAGGGTCCTCTGGGGCTACACCTTC.

The rearrangement links TRBV7-3 to TRBJ1-1, with D possibly TRBD1 on 6 matching bases. Germline V gene data show CDR1 as SGHTA and CDR2 as FQGTGA. V gave up 5 bases and J gave up 1 base, with 14 bases separating them. This CDR3 region has 15 residues. CDR3 nucleotides: TGTGCCAGCAGCCCTCACCGGACAGCGAACACTGAAGCTTTCTTT. This codes for CASSPHRTANTEAFF.